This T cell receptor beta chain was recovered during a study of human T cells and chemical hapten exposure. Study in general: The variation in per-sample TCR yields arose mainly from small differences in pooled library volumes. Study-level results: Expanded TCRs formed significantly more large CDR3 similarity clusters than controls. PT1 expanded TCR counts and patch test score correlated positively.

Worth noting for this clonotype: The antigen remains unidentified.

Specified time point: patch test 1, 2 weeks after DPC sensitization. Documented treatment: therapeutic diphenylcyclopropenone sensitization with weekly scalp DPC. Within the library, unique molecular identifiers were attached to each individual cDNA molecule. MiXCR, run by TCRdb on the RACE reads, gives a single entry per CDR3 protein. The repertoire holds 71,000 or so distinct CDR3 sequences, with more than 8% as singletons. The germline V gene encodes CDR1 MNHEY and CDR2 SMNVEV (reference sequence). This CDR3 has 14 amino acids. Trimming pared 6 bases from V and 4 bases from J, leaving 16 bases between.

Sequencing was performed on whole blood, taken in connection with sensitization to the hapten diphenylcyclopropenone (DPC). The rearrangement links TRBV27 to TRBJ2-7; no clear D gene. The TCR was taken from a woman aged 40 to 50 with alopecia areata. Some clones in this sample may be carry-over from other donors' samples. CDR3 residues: CASRGRLGIYEQYF. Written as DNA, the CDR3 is TGTGCCAGCAGGGGCCGCCTAGGCATTTACGAGCAGTACTTC.